The next 2 T cell receptor beta chains were all read from a single sample in a study of blood T cell repertoires in COVID-19. TCRdb's copy holds only in-frame clones and misses some; the assay was immunoSEQ multiplex PCR. Of about 270,000 clones listed, 88% are singletons. The sequencing input was PBMCs or T cells enriched from blood (not recorded which). These receptors came from a woman in her fifties or sixties who had recovered from COVID-19.

This chain links TRBV5-1 with TRBJ2-1, with TRBD2 identical over 8 bases. The V segment lost 0 bases and the J segment 6 bases; nucleotides outside the gene matches: 5. From germline, CDR1 is SGHRS and CDR2 YFSETQ. CDR3 length: 15 amino acids. This chain's CDR3 is CASSLEGTRGNEQFF. The CDR3 DNA sequence: TGCGCCAGCAGCTTGGAAGGGACTAGGGGCAATGAGCAGTTCTTC.

The rearrangement uses TRBV12-3 or TRBV12-4 and TRBJ2-5; no firm D call. The CDR3 length is 13 residues. V shed 1 base and J shed 3 bases, with 6 bases lying between them. CDR3 sequence: CASSLGQKETQYF. CDR3 DNA: TGTGCCAGCAGTTTAGGCCAGAAAGAGACCCAGTACTTC.